The text below deals with one TCR beta chain. Antigen unknown. The data are from a study of T-cell memory formation after mild COVID-19. The wider study: Largely donor-specific TCR clusters were found.

Sample barcodes and UMIs were carried by the TCR alpha and TCR beta cDNA libraries that 5'RACE generated with constant-segment primers. Via MiXCR, TCRdb re-called the 5' RACE reads, giving one row per CDR3 protein. This table has 260,000 or so distinct CDR3 sequences, roughly a sixth appearing once. Broader study findings: There were some responding clones in pre-infection memory, which suggested that cross-reactive memory had joined. From day 15 to 85, contracting clones were balanced between CD4 and CD8, whereas later expanders leaned toward CD4+.

Trimming stripped 0 bases from V and 3 bases from J, with 18 bases between. The CDR3 runs 17 residues. Germline V gene data show CDR1 as SEHNR and CDR2 as FQNEAQ (reference sequence). The chain joins TRBV7-9 to TRBJ2-7; the D is unclear. This TCR was sampled from a man aged 18 to 29 who had mild COVID-19 (a few samples of this study predate the infection). Cell type and time point are not known. The material sequenced was PBMCs or a T cell subset sorted from them (not recorded which). The CDR3 sequence is CASSLAPGGLVGYEQYV. The CDR3 DNA reads as TGTGCCAGCAGCTTAGCCCCCGGTGGGTTGGTTGGCTACGAGCAGTACGTC.